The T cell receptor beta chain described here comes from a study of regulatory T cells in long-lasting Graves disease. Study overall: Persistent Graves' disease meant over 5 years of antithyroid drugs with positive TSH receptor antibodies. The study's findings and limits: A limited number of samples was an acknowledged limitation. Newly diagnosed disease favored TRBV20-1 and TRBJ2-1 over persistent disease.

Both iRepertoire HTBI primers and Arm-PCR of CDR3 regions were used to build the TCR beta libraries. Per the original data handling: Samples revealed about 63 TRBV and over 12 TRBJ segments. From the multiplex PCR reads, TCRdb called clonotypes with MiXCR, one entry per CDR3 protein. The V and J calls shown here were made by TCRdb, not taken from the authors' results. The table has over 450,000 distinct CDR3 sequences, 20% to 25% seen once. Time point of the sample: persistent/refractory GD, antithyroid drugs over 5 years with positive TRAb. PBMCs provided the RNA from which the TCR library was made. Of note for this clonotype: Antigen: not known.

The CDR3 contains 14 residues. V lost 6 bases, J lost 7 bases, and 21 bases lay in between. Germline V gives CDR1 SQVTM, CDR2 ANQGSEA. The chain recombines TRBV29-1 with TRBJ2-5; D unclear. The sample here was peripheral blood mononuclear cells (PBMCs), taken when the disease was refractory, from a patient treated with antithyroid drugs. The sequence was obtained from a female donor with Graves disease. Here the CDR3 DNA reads TGCAGCGTCGACCTATTGGCGTCGGTGGGGACCCAGTACTTC. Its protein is CSVDLLASVGTQYF.